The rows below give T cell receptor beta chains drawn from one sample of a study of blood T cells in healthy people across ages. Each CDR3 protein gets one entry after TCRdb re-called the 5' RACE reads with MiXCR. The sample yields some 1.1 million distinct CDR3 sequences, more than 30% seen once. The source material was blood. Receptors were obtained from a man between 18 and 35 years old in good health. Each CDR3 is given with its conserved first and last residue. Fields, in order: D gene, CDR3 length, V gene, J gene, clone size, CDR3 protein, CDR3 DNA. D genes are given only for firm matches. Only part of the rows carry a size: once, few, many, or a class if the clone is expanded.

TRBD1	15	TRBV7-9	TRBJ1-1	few	CASSLVRTGGTEAFF	TGTGCCAGCAGCTTAGTTCGGACAGGAGGGACTGAAGCTTTCTTT
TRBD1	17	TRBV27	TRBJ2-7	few	CASSDTGRTGATYEQYF	TGTGCCAGCAGTGATACAGGCCGGACAGGGGCTACCTACGAGCAGTACTTC
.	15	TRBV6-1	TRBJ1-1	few	CASSVTPGRNTEAFF	TGTGCCAGCAGTGTGACTCCGGGGAGGAACACTGAAGCTTTCTTT
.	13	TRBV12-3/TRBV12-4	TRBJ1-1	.	CASTDPWGTEAFF	TGTGCCAGCACGGACCCCTGGGGCACTGAAGCTTTCTTT
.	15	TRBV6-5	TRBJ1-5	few	CASSYSRTANQPQHF	TGTGCCAGCAGTTACTCTCGGACCGCCAATCAGCCCCAGCATTTT
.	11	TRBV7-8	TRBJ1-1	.	CASSLELTAFF	TGTGCCAGCAGCTTAGAATTGACAGCTTTCTTT
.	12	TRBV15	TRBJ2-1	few	CATSLPYNEQFF	TGTGCCACCAGCCTTCCCTACAATGAGCAGTTCTTC
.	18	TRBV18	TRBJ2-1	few	CASSPPRTLQSSYNEQFF	TGTGCCAGCTCACCACCCCGGACCCTACAAAGCTCCTACAATGAGCAGTTCTTC
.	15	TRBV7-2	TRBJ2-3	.	CASSLMLVSTDTQYF	TGTGCCAGCAGCTTAATGCTAGTGAGCACAGATACGCAGTATTTT
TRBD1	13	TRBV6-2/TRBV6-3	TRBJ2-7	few	CASRGTGNYEQYF	TGTGCCAGCAGGGGGACAGGGAACTACGAGCAGTACTTC
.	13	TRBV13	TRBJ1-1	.	CASSPRREAEAFF	TGTGCCAGCAGCCCACGACGGGAAGCTGAAGCTTTCTTT
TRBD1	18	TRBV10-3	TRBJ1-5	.	CAITWDSVISSRNQPQHF	TGTGCCATCACTTGGGACAGCGTGATTTCGAGCCGCAATCAGCCCCAGCATTTT
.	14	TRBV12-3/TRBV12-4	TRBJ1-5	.	CASSRGRLNQPQHF	TGTGCCAGCAGTCGAGGACGGCTCAATCAGCCCCAGCATTTT
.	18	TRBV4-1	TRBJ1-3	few	CASSQEGRIRASGNTIYF	TGCGCCAGCAGCCAAGAAGGGAGAATTAGGGCCTCTGGAAACACCATATATTTT
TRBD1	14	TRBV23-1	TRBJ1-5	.	CASRDRGCTQPQHF	TGCGCCAGCCGAGACAGGGGATGTACTCAGCCCCAGCATTTT
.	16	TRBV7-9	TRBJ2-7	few	CASSLGTDLQDDEQYF	TGTGCCAGCAGCTTAGGGACAGACCTACAGGACGATGAGCAGTACTTC
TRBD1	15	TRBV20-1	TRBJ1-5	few	CSARSQDRVYQPQHF	TGCAGTGCTAGATCTCAGGACAGGGTCTATCAGCCCCAGCATTTT
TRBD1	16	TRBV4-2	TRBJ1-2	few	CASSPALGQDLYGYTF	TGTGCCAGCAGCCCGGCCCTTGGACAGGACCTCTATGGCTACACCTTC
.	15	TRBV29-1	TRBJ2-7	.	CSVEDDREATYEQYF	TGCAGCGTTGAAGATGACAGGGAGGCGACCTACGAGCAGTACTTC
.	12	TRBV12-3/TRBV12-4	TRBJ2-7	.	CASSLPGGIGYF	TGTGCCAGCAGTTTACCCGGTGGCATCGGGTACTTC
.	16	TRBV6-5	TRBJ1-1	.	CASSYRMPATNTEAFF	TGTGCCAGCAGTTACCGAATGCCTGCTACGAACACTGAAGCTTTCTTT
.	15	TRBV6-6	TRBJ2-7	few	CASSYSYGTPYEQYF	TGTGCCAGCAGTTACTCGTATGGGACACCCTACGAGCAGTACTTC
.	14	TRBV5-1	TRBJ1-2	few	CASTKDGANYGYTF	TGCGCCAGCACCAAGGACGGAGCTAACTATGGCTACACCTTC
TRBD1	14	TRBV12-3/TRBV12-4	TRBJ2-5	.	CASSSTGGFAEQYF	TGTGCCAGCAGTTCGACAGGGGGGTTCGCTGAGCAGTACTTC
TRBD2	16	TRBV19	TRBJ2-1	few	CASSIPSGGPYNEQFF	TGTGCCAGTAGTATCCCCAGCGGGGGGCCTTACAATGAGCAGTTCTTC
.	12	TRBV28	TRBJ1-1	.	CASSTYSAEAFF	TGTGCCAGCAGTACCTATAGCGCTGAAGCTTTCTTT
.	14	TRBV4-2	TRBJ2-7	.	CAGSPGRSSYEQYF	TGTGCCGGCAGCCCAGGGAGGAGCTCCTACGAGCAGTACTTC
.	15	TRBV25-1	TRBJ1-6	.	CASSEYGSGRSPLHF	TGTGCCAGCAGTGAATACGGGTCAGGGCGATCACCCCTCCACTTT
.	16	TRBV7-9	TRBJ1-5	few	CASSLGDSTFNQPQHF	TGTGCCAGCAGCTTAGGAGACAGTACCTTCAATCAGCCCCAGCATTTT
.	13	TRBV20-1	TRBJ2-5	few	CSAQGGIQETQYF	TGCAGTGCTCAAGGCGGGATACAAGAGACCCAGTACTTC
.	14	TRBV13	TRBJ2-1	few	CASSYAGTYNEQFF	TGTGCCAGCAGCTACGCAGGGACGTACAATGAGCAGTTCTTC
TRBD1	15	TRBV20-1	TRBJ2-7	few	CSARETGQTTYEQYF	TGCAGTGCTAGAGAGACAGGGCAGACCACCTACGAGCAGTACTTC
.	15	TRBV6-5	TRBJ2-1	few	CASSYTPGNGNEQFF	TGTGCCAGCAGTTACACTCCCGGGAACGGGAATGAGCAGTTCTTC
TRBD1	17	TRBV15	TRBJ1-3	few	CATSRDRRTGAGNTIYF	TGTGCCACCAGCAGAGATCGCCGGACAGGGGCTGGAAACACCATATATTTT
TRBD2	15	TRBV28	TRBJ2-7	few	CASRPGLATSYEQYF	TGTGCCAGCAGGCCGGGACTAGCGACCTCCTACGAGCAGTACTTC
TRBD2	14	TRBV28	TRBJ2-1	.	CASSTGTRPNEQFF	TGTGCCAGCAGTACCGGGACTAGACCCAATGAGCAGTTCTTC
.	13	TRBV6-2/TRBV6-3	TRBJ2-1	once	CASRPTRDNEQFF	TGTGCCAGCAGGCCCACTAGGGACAATGAGCAGTTCTTC
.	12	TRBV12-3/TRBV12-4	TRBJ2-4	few	CASSPDRGAQYF	TGTGCCAGCAGTCCAGACAGAGGGGCTCAGTACTTC
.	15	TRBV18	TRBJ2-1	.	CASSPPTPRGAEQFF	TGTGCCAGCTCACCACCGACCCCAAGGGGCGCTGAGCAGTTCTTC
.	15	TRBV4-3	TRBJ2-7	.	CASSQAWTEDYEQYF	TGCGCCAGCAGCCAAGCATGGACGGAAGACTACGAGCAGTACTTC
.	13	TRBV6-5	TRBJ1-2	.	CAGSRGQHYGYTF	TGTGCCGGCAGCCGAGGACAGCACTATGGCTACACCTTC
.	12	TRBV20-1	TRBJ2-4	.	CSAIIVGGIQYF	TGCAGTGCTATCATCGTTGGTGGCATTCAGTACTTC
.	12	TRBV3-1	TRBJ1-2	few	CASSQARVGYTF	TGTGCCAGCAGCCAAGCCAGGGTTGGCTACACCTTC
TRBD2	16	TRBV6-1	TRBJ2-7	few	CASSEKRGRPSYEQYF	TGTGCCAGCAGTGAAAAGCGGGGACGCCCCTCCTACGAGCAGTACTTC
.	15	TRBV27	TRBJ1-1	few	CASSLSVGGHTEAFF	TGTGCCAGCAGTTTATCGGTCGGGGGGCACACTGAAGCTTTCTTT
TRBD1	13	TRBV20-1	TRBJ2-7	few	CSASRDSPYEQYF	TGCAGTGCTAGCCGGGACAGTCCCTACGAGCAGTACTTC
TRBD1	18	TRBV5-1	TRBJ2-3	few	CASSLEARSTGRTDTQYF	TGTGCCAGCAGCTTGGAAGCCCGTTCGACAGGGCGCACAGATACGCAGTATTTT
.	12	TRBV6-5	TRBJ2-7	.	CASSPDLGPQYF	TGTGCCAGCAGCCCCGACTTGGGCCCCCAGTACTTC
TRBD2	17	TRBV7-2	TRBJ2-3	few	CASSLAPSGGAADTQYF	TGTGCCAGCAGCTTAGCCCCTAGCGGGGGGGCAGCAGATACGCAGTATTTT
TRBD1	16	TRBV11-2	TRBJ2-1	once	CASSLEGTGPYNEQFF	TGTGCCAGCAGCTTAGAGGGGACAGGGCCTTACAATGAGCAGTTCTTC
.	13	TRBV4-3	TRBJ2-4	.	CASSQEPYNEQYF	TGCGCCAGCAGCCAAGAGCCTTACAATGAGCAGTACTTC
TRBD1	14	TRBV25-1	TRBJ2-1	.	CASSETGPLNEQFF	TGTGCCAGCAGTGAGACAGGGCCCCTCAATGAGCAGTTCTTC
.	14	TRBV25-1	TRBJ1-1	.	CASSDRDGTTEAFF	TGTGCCAGCAGTGACCGTGATGGGACCACTGAAGCTTTCTTT
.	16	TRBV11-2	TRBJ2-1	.	CASSLEVAGVYNEQFF	TGTGCCAGCAGCTTAGAGGTGGCAGGGGTCTACAATGAGCAGTTCTTC